The source of this T cell receptor (beta chain) is a study of cytomegalovirus exposure and HLA in healthy donors. On this clone: No antigen is known for it.

CDR3 length: 16 residues. The junction had 2 bases not matched to a gene; V was cut back by 1 base and J by 4 bases. The germline V gene encodes CDR1 SGHVS and CDR2 FQNEAQ. PCR used 60 Vbeta primers and 13 Jbeta primers. Assay used: immunoSEQ multiplex PCR; TCRdb lists only in-frame clones, some missing. The table has approximately 130,000 clones, approximately 85% seen once. The study's findings and limits: Per published accounts, TCR beta sequences correctly predicted the HLA-A and HLA-B alleles of most subjects. An observed cluster of highly shared sequence variants was recorded as a likely sequencing artifact.

Material: PBMCs. The V call is TRBV7-8, the J call TRBJ2-7, with 15 nucleotides matching TRBD2. This clonotype was obtained from a woman in her twenties or thirties in good health and CMV-seropositive. CDR3 residues: CASSLGTSGGAYEQYF. The CDR3 DNA reads as TGTGCCAGCAGCTTAGGGACTAGCGGGGGGGCTTACGAGCAGTACTTC.